The TCR beta chain under discussion was sequenced for a study of blood T cells in healthy people across ages. Donors ranged from about 6 to 95 years old and were healthy Caucasians in Russia. The draw of peripheral blood yielded roughly 9.4 milliliters from each donor. A J-beta primer mix and a sample-barcoded 5' primer were used in a second PCR of about 7 to 11 cycles. One entry per CDR3 protein, called by TCRdb with MiXCR from the 5' RACE reads. The sample has 1.5 million to 2 million distinct CDR3 sequences, around half seen once; the top ten hold 2% to 2.5%. The length of the CDR3 is 13 residues. Trimming cost V 1 base and J 7 bases, with 7 bases left between them. Germline V gene lookup returns CDR1 PRHDT and CDR2 FYEKMQ (reference sequence).

This chain links TRBV13 with TRBJ1-4, with D uncertain. Input material: blood. This clonotype originated in a woman between 35 and 50 years old in good health. The CDR3 nucleotides read TGTGCCAGCAGCTTAGCGGGTTCTGAAAAACTGTTTTTT. This translates into CASSLAGSEKLFF. The full variable domain, with the rest looked up from reference TRBV13 and TRBJ1-4, is AAGVIQSPRHLIKEKRETATLKCYPIPRHDTVYWYQQGPGQDPQFLISFYEKMQSDKGSIPDRFSAQQFSDYHSELNMSSLELGDSALYFCASSLAGSEKLFFGSGTQLSVL.